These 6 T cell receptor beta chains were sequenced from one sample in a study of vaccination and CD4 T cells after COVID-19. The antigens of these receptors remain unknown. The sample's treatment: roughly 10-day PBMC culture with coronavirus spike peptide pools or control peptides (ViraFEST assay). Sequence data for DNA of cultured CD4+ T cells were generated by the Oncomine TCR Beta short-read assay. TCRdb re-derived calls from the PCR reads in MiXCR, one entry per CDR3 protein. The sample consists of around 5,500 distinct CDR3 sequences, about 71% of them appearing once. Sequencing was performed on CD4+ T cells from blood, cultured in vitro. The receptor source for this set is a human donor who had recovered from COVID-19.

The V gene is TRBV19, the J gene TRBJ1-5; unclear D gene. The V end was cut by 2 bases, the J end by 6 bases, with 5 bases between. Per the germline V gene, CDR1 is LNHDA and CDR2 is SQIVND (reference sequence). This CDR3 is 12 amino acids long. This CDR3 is CASSIWGQPQHF. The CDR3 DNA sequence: TGTGCCAGTAGTATATGGGGTCAGCCCCAGCATTTT.

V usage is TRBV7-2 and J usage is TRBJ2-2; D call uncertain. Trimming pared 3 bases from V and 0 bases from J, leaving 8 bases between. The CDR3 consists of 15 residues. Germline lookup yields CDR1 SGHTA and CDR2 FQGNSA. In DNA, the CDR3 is TGTGCCAGCAGCTTCCCGCAATCGAACACCGGGGAGCTGTTTTTT. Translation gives CASSFPQSNTGELFF.

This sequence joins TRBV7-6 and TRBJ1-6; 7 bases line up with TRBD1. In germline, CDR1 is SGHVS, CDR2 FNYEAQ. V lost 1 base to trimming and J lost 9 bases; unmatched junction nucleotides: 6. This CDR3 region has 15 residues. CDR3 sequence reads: CASSLGSGGGSPLHF. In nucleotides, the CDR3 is TGTGCCAGCAGCTTAGGGTCAGGGGGTGGTTCACCCCTCCACTTT.

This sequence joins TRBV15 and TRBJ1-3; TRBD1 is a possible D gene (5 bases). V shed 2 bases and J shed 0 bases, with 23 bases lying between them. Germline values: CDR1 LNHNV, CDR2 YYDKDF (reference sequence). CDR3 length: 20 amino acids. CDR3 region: CATSRLRGGPTGPSGNTIYF. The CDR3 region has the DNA TGTGCCACCAGCAGACTCCGGGGCGGACCGACCGGACCCTCTGGAAACACCATATATTTT.

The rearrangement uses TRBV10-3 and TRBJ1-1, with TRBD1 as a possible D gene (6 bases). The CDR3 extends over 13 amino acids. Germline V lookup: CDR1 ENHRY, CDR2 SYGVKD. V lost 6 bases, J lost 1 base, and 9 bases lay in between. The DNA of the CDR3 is TGTGCCATCAGGGGGGGACAGAACACTGAAGCTTTCTTT. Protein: CAIRGGQNTEAFF.

The CDR3 sequence: CASSLDSASGANVLTF. The CDR3 DNA reads as TGTGCCAGCAGCTTAGATAGCGCATCTGGGGCCAACGTCCTGACTTTC. This chain uses TRBV7-9 with TRBJ2-6, with D perhaps matching TRBD2 (5 bases). Trimming cost V 1 base and J 1 base, with 8 bases left between them. Germline assignment: CDR1 SEHNR and CDR2 FQNEAQ (reference sequence). The CDR3 sequence is 16 residues long. Using reference TRBV7-9 and TRBJ2-6 for the parts outside the CDR3, the full variable domain is DTGVSQNPRHKITKRGQNVTFRCDPISEHNRLYWYRQTLGQGPEFLTYFQNEAQLEKSRLLSDRFSAERPKGSFSTLEIQRTEQGDSAMYLCASSLDSASGANVLTFGAGSRLTVL.